This record looks at one T cell receptor (beta chain) sequence and its context. Participants were aged roughly 18 to 100 years from around 25 US areas. Clinical history reported by participants formed the basis on which cohorts were assigned. Trimming stripped 9 bases from V and 8 bases from J, with 19 bases between. CDR3 length: 14 amino acids. Germline lookup yields CDR1 SGHAT and CDR2 FQNNGV. This sample is drawn from a study of blood T cell repertoires in COVID-19. Across the study: PBMCs, B-cell-depleted T cells, or T cells provided the cDNA or gDNA that made up the material.

In the authors' workflow: Reference gene primer amplification yielded estimated nucleated cell counts. Clones were sequenced by immunoSEQ multiplex PCR, and TCRdb holds only the in-frame ones, with some missing. Clone size and the V and J calls come from that table; the DNA yielded D and trimming. This sample has around 250,000 clones; approximately 91% occur once, and the top ten carry 0.95% to 1.5%. This chain connects TRBV11-2 to TRBJ2-2, with D perhaps TRBD1 (5 bases). The source of this sequence is a human donor in a cohort exposed to, infected with or recovered from COVID-19 (not recorded which). The donor label of this sample is uncertain. Material for sequencing was PBMCs or T cells enriched from blood (not recorded which). Written as DNA, the CDR3 is TGTGCCAGTACCAACCTGGTAGGGGCTGGGGAGCTGTTTTTT. Amino acid sequence: CASTNLVGAGELFF.